This TCR beta chain emerged from a study of metastatic and nonmetastatic thyroid tumors. The CDR3 extends over 14 amino acids. J gave up 7 bases and V 3 bases, and 9 bases lay outside the gene matches. The germline CDR1 and CDR2 sequences are DFQATT and SNEGSKA (reference sequence). Nobody among the patients had been given any treatment before thyroid surgery. Using MiXCR, TCRdb reanalyzed the PCR reads. Of just under 45,000 clones in the sample, about 3.2% were seen once. By share of the sample, this clone is medium-sized. The same CDR3 is also encoded by other DNA sequences in this sample. The sequenced sample was blood. The V gene is TRBV20-1, the J gene TRBJ1-5; 7 positions match TRBD1. The sequence was obtained from a female donor with papillary thyroid cancer or a benign thyroid nodule (not recorded which). Some clones in this sample may be carry-over from other donors' samples. CDR3: CSARRQGHRQPQHF. In nucleotides, the CDR3 is TGCAGTGCTAGGCGACAGGGCCACCGACAGCCCCAGCATTTT.